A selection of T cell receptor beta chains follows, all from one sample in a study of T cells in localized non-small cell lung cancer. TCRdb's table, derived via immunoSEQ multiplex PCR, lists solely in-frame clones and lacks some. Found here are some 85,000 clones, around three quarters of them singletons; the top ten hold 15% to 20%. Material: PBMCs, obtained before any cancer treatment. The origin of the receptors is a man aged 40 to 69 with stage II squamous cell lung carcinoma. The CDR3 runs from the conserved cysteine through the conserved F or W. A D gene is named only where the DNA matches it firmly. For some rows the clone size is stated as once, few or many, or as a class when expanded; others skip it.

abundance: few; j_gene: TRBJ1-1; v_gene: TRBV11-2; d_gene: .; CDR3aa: CASSMDRNTEAFF; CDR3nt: TGTGCCAGCAGCATGGACCGTAACACTGAAGCTTTCTTT
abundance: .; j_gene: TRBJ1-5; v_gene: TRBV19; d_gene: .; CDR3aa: CASSIGGYNQPQHF; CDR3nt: TGTGCCAGTAGTATAGGTGGATACAATCAGCCCCAGCATTTT
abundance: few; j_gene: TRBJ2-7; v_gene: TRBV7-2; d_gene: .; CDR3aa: CASSLEWRSSYEQYF; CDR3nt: TGTGCCAGCAGCTTAGAATGGCGGAGCTCCTACGAGCAGTACTTC
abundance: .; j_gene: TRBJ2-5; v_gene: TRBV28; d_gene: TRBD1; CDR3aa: CASSRRTGKETQYF; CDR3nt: TGTGCCAGCAGCCGGAGGACAGGCAAAGAGACCCAGTACTTC
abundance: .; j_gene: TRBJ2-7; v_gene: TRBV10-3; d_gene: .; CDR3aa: CAISEAPGDRYEQYF; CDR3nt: TGTGCCATCAGTGAGGCCCCGGGGGATCGGTACGAGCAGTACTTC
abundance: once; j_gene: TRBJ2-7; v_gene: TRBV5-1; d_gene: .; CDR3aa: CASSLQQHEQYF; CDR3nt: TGCGCCAGCAGCTTGCAACAGCACGAGCAGTACTTC
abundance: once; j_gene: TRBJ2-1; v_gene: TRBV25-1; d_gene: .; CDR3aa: CASSESSSYNEQFF; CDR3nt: TGTGCCAGCAGTGAGTCTAGCTCCTACAATGAGCAGTTCTTC
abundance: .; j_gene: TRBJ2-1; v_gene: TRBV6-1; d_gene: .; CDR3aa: CASKYGYNEQFF; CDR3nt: TGTGCCAGCAAGTATGGCTACAATGAGCAGTTCTTC
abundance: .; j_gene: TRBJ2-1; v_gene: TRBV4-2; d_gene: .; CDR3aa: CASSQGHSYNEQFF; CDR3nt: TGTGCCAGCAGCCAAGGTCATTCTTACAATGAGCAGTTCTTC
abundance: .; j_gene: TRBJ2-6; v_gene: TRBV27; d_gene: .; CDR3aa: CASSLQGTNSGANVLTF; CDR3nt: TGTGCCAGCAGTTTACAGGGGACTAACTCTGGGGCCAACGTCCTGACTTTC
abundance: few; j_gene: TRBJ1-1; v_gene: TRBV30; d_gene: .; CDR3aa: CAWSFPDRATEAFF; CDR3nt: TGTGCCTGGAGTTTCCCGGATCGGGCCACTGAAGCTTTCTTT
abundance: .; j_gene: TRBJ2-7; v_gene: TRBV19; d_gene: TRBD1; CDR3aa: CASSNGRDRIYEQYF; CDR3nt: TGTGCCAGTAGTAACGGCCGGGACAGAATCTACGAGCAGTACTTC
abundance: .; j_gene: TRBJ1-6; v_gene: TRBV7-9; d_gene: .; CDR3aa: CASSLGSGFYNSPLHF; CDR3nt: TGTGCCAGCAGCTTAGGGTCAGGCTTCTATAATTCACCCCTCCACTTT